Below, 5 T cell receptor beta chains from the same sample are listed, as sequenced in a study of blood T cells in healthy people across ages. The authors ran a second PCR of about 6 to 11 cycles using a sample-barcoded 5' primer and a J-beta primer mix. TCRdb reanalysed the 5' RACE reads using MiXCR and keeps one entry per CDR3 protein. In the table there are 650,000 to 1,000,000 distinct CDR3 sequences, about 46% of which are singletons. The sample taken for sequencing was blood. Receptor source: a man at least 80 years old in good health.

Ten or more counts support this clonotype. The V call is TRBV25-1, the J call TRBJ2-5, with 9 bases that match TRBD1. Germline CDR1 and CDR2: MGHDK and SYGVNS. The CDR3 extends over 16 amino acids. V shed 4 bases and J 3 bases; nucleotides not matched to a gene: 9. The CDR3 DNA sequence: TGTGCCAGCAGTGTAATAGGGACAGGGCTGGAAGAGACCCAGTACTTC. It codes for CASSVIGTGLEETQYF.

The CDR3 spells CASSLRTGTTEAFF. In DNA, the CDR3 is TGTGCCAGCAGCTTGAGGACAGGGACCACTGAAGCTTTCTTT. This rearrangement joins TRBV7-2 to TRBJ1-1, with TRBD1 matching over 8 bases. The CDR3 is made up of 14 amino acids. Germline CDR1 SGHTA, CDR2 FQGNSA. V was clipped by 3 bases and J by 4 bases; unmatched bases: 4.

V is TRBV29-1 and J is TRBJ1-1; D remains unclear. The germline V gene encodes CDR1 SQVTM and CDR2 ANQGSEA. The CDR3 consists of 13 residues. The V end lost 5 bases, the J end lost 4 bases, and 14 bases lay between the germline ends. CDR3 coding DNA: TGCAGCGTTTTCAGCGAACCAGGCACTGAAGCTTTCTTT. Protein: CSVFSEPGTEAFF.

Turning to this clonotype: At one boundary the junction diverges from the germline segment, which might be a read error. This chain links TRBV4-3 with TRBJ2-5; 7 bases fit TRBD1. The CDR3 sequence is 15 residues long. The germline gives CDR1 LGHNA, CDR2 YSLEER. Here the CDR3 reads CASSQDRTGAETRYF. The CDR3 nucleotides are TGCGCCAGCAGCCAGGACAGGACGGGCGCGGAGACCCGGTACTTC.

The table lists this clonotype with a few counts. CDR3 sequence: CSARDSGAAQTEQYF. The CDR3 DNA is TGCAGTGCTAGGGACTCTGGCGCCGCACAGACCGAGCAGTACTTC. This chain joins TRBV20-1 and TRBJ2-7, with D perhaps matching TRBD2 (5 bases). The V and J ends lost 3 bases and 6 bases respectively, with 21 bases between them. This CDR3 region has 15 residues. Germline V gives CDR1 DFQATT, CDR2 SNEGSKA (reference sequence).